Below are 29 T cell receptor beta chains sequenced from a single sample in a study of metastatic and nonmetastatic thyroid tumors (dated by TCRdb to about 2020). No treatment had been received by any patient before thyroid surgery. Library prep was done by PCR. Sequencing was carried out with an Illumina HiSeq 4000. TCRdb redid the processing of the public reads, applying fastp at Q25 and MiXCR, and retained in-frame beta chains. The sample table lists around 7,100 clones, approximately 28% of them with a count of one. The top ten clonotypes cover 16% of the sample. Material: adjacent normal tissue. The receptors stem from a female donor with papillary thyroid cancer or a benign thyroid nodule (not recorded which). Some clones in this sample may be carry-over from other donors' samples.

This clone was detected many times. The sample holds other DNA sequences that translate to the same CDR3. The chain couples TRBV7-6 to TRBJ2-1, with D possibly called TRBD1 or TRBD2 (5 bases each). Germline assignment: CDR1 SGHVS and CDR2 FNYEAQ. This CDR3 has 13 amino acids. The V and J ends lost 5 bases and 12 bases respectively, with 17 bases between them. CDR3 nucleotide sequence: TGTGCCAGCAGCCCCGGGACGCCCTTTGGGCAGTTCTTC. Translation gives CASSPGTPFGQFF.

In its sample, this clone was seen a few times. This sequence joins TRBV28 and TRBJ2-1; D perhaps matches TRBD2 (6 bases). Per the germline V gene, CDR1 is MDHEN and CDR2 is SYDVKM. The CDR3 sequence is 14 residues long. The V and J ends lost 6 bases and 8 bases respectively, with 17 bases between them. CDR3 sequence reads: CASSQTREVDEQFF. CDR3 DNA: TGTGCCAGCAGCCAGACTAGAGAGGTCGATGAGCAGTTCTTC.

The V gene is TRBV5-1, the J gene TRBJ2-7, with 7 bases fitting TRBD2. The J segment lost 6 bases and the V segment lost 6 bases, leaving 21 bases of the junction unmatched. The V gene's germline CDR1 is SGHRS and CDR2 YFSETQ. CDR3 length equals 17 residues. The CDR3 nucleotides are TGCGCCAGCAACGCAAATCGGCTAGCGGATCCCCTGGGCGAGCAGTACTTC. It yields the protein CASNANRLADPLGEQYF.

This clone was found many times. The chain links TRBV12-3 or TRBV12-4 to TRBJ2-3; 7 nucleotides match TRBD1. The CDR3 has 15 residues. The V and J ends lost 1 base and 2 bases, in that order; junction bases with no gene match: 3. The CDR3 region is CASSLEGQNTDTQYF. The CDR3 nucleotides are TGTGCCAGCAGTTTAGAGGGACAGAACACAGATACGCAGTATTTT.

In the case of this clone: Germline and junction disagree at one end, which may indicate a read error. The rearrangement links TRBV28 to TRBJ2-2, with a possible D match to TRBD1 (6 bases). CDR1 MDHEN and CDR2 SYDVKM come from the germline V gene. The CDR3 length is 17 residues. CDR3 protein: CASILVSVGQNTGELFF. The CDR3 DNA is TGTGCCAGCATTTTAGTAAGTGTGGGACAGAACACCGGGGAGCTGTTTTTT.

The sample holds a few counts of this clone. The chain employs TRBV6-1 and TRBJ2-5; the match to TRBD2 covers 10 bases. Losses at the gene ends were 4 bases for V and 3 bases for J; bases not matched to a gene: 8. Germline CDR1 and CDR2: MNHNS and SASEGT. This CDR3 has 16 amino acids. CDR3 amino acids: CASSVIAGGLEETQYF. The DNA for the CDR3 is TGTGCCAGCAGTGTAATAGCGGGAGGCCTAGAAGAGACCCAGTACTTC.

The chain links TRBV6-2 or TRBV6-3 to TRBJ1-3, with D hard to call. The CDR3 spans 20 residues. Germline loops: CDR1 MNHEY, CDR2 SVGEGT. The V end was cut by 0 bases, the J end by 0 bases, with 21 bases between. CDR3 sequence (DNA): TGTGCCAGCAGTTACTCGGAGGGAGCCCGAAATTTTTACTCTGGAAACACCATATATTTT. It specifies CASSYSEGARNFYSGNTIYF.

In this sample, this clone turned up a few times. J is TRBJ2-2 and V is TRBV12-3 or TRBV12-4, with D unclear. Deletions cut 1 base from V and 0 bases from J, with 6 bases between. The CDR3 loop spans 15 amino acids. The CDR3 here is CASSLGTANTGELFF. In DNA, the CDR3 is TGTGCCAGCAGTTTAGGGACCGCGAACACCGGGGAGCTGTTTTTT.

A word on this clone: No conserved phenylalanine or tryptophan ends this CDR3, so it is likely a read error. This sequence joins TRBV6-1 and TRBJ1-2; no clear D. CDR1 is MNHNS, CDR2 SASEGT, per germline. The length of the CDR3 is 14 residues. CDR3 residues: CARMEGLLYYGYTV. CDR3 DNA: TGCGCCCGCATGGAAGGTCTCTTATACTATGGCTACACCGTC.

This clone counts as medium-sized. The chain links TRBV12-3 or TRBV12-4 to TRBJ1-5; the D is unclear. Trimming cost V 5 bases and J 2 bases, with 13 bases left between them. The CDR3 has 15 residues. The CDR3 loop is CASSPQGLGNQPQHF. The CDR3 region has the DNA TGTGCCAGCAGTCCCCAAGGATTGGGCAATCAGCCCCAGCATTTT.

The chain is built from TRBV4-2 and TRBJ2-1, with 8 bases matching TRBD2. Per germline, CDR1 LGHNA and CDR2 YNFKEQ. This CDR3 has 16 residues. After removal of 4 bases from V and 15 bases from J, the junction contained 20 bases not matched to a gene. CDR3 bases: TGTGCCAGCAGCCTCAAAGCGGGAGCGCTCATTACGACTCCGTTCTTC. Its protein product is CASSLKAGALITTPFF.

By share, this clone ranks as medium-sized. This chain links TRBV7-8 with TRBJ2-3, with D possibly being TRBD1 (6 bases). CDR1 and CDR2 (germline): SGHVS, FQNEAQ. There are 15 residues in the CDR3. Trimming shortened V by 1 base and J by 0 bases, and 8 bases separated the two germline ends. This chain's CDR3 is CASSLDGQSTDTQYF. CDR3 in DNA: TGTGCCAGCAGCTTAGACGGACAGAGCACAGATACGCAGTATTTT.

V and J are TRBV28 and TRBJ2-5; D remains unclear. Germline V gene data show CDR1 as MDHEN and CDR2 as SYDVKM. The CDR3 is 11 amino acids. V lost 8 bases, J lost 7 bases, and 11 bases lay in between. As DNA, the CDR3 is TGTGCCAGCCGGACCGCGCTGACCCAGTACTTC. Protein: CASRTALTQYF.

The table lists this clone with a few counts. The chain has TRBV20-1 and TRBJ2-1, with TRBD2 as a possible D gene (6 bases). There are 15 residues in the CDR3. Trimming cost V 1 base and J 9 bases, with 19 bases left between them. Germline values: CDR1 DFQATT, CDR2 SNEGSKA (reference sequence). The DNA of the CDR3 is TGCAGTGCTAGAGCGGGCGCGGGATTAGGGAGTGAGCAGTTCTTC. This gives the protein CSARAGAGLGSEQFF.

CDR3 DNA: TGTGCCAGCAGTAAAACGAACACCGGGGAGCTGTTTTTT. It is translated as CASSKTNTGELFF. The rearrangement joins TRBV6-1 to TRBJ2-2; D not certain. Germline lookup yields CDR1 MNHNS and CDR2 SASEGT. The CDR3 spans 13 residues. Trimming took 5 bases from V and 0 from J, leaving 4 bases between them.

This clone was recorded at least ten times. The chain combines TRBV5-4 with TRBJ1-1; D ambiguous. Looked up from germline, CDR1 is SGHNT and CDR2 is YYREEE (reference sequence). V was pared by 0 bases and J by 4 bases, with 13 bases between. CDR3 size: 15 residues. The CDR3, as DNA: TGTGCCAGCAGCTTGGATGTGGGGAGTAGCACTGAAGCTTTCTTT. Translated, it gives CASSLDVGSSTEAFF.

This clone showed up just a few times. The chain couples TRBV7-2 to TRBJ2-3; 8 positions agree with TRBD2. V dropped 4 bases and J dropped 1; count of bases not matched to a gene: 4. The germline gives CDR1 SGHTA, CDR2 FQGNSA. There are 15 residues in the CDR3. This chain's CDR3 is CASSWSGRGTDTQYF. The CDR3 DNA is TGTGCCAGCAGCTGGAGCGGGAGAGGCACAGATACGCAGTATTTT. Full variable domain (outside the CDR3, taken from reference TRBV7-2 and TRBJ2-3): GAGVSQSPSNKVTEKGKDVELRCDPISGHTALYWYRQSLGQGLEFLIYFQGNSAPDKSGLPSDRFSAERTGGSVSTLTIQRTQQEDSAVYLCASSWSGRGTDTQYFGPGTRLTVL.

This clone has just one count. V is TRBV19 and J is TRBJ2-1; 8 nucleotides agree with TRBD2. The ends lost 6 bases at V and 1 base at J; junction bases unmatched: 8. CDR1 LNHDA and CDR2 SQIVND come from the germline V gene (reference sequence). The CDR3 totals 16 residues. CDR3 in amino acids: CASSHYSGASYNEQFF. CDR3 nucleotide sequence: TGTGCCAGTAGCCATTATAGCGGGGCATCCTACAATGAGCAGTTCTTC.

This clone is medium-sized (0.01 to 0.1%). This chain links TRBV2 with TRBJ2-1, with D uncertain. The V end lost 2 bases, the J end lost 0 bases, and 5 bases lay between the germline ends. The CDR3 loop spans 14 amino acids. Germline V CDR1 and CDR2: SNHLY, FYNNEI. The DNA for the CDR3 is TGTGCCAGCAGTGAACGCTTCTCCTACAATGAGCAGTTCTTC. The encoded protein is CASSERFSYNEQFF.

This clone was seen only a few times. The genes are TRBV27 and TRBJ2-2; 10 bases fit TRBD2. V gave up 5 bases and J gave up 3 bases; unmatched junction bases: 6. Germline V gene lookup returns CDR1 MNHEY and CDR2 SMNVEV (reference sequence). This CDR3 has 16 residues. CDR3 coding DNA: TGTGCCAGCAGTACCACCGGGACTAGCGACACCGGGGAGCTGTTTTTT. Its translation: CASSTTGTSDTGELFF.

This clone was seen a handful of times. This rearrangement joins TRBV11-2 to TRBJ2-3, with 7 bases that match TRBD2. The germline CDR1 and CDR2 sequences are SGHAT and FQNNGV. With V trimmed by 0 bases and J by 7 bases, 7 bases remained unmatched. The CDR3 sequence is 15 residues long. The CDR3 is CASSLDLAGANTQYF. The CDR3 bases are TGTGCCAGCAGCTTAGATTTAGCGGGTGCCAATACGCAGTATTTT.

By its share, this clone is medium-sized (0.01 to 0.1%). V usage is TRBV19 and J usage is TRBJ2-3; TRBD2 is a possible D gene (6 bases). This CDR3 contains 15 residues. Germline V gene sequence: CDR1 LNHDA, CDR2 SQIVND (reference sequence). V gave up 3 bases and J gave up 4 bases, with 14 bases separating them. This CDR3 is CASSIGGVRADTQYF. The CDR3 nucleotides are TGTGCCAGTAGTATTGGCGGGGTTAGGGCAGATACGCAGTATTTT. Full variable domain (outside the CDR3, taken from reference TRBV19 and TRBJ2-3): DGGITQSPKYLFRKEGQNVTLSCEQNLNHDAMYWYRQDPGQGLRLIYYSQIVNDFQKGDIAEGYSVSREKKESFPLTVTSAQKNPTAFYLCASSIGGVRADTQYFGPGTRLTVL.

In its sample, this clone was seen a few times. The genes are TRBV27 and TRBJ2-7, with D perhaps being TRBD1 or TRBD2 (5 bases each). The V end was cut by 4 bases, the J end by 4 bases, with 20 bases between. This CDR3 contains 16 residues. Germline V gene sequence: CDR1 MNHEY, CDR2 SMNVEV (reference sequence). The CDR3 is CASSSGSGPTPYEQYF. For the CDR3, the DNA is TGTGCCAGCAGTTCCGGGTCGGGACCGACGCCTTACGAGCAGTACTTC.

This clone showed up just a few times. This sequence joins TRBV20-1 and TRBJ2-7; tentative D call: TRBD1 (5 bases). This CDR3 region has 11 residues. CDR1 and CDR2 (germline): DFQATT, SNEGSKA (reference sequence). V was cut by 8 bases and J by 3 bases, with 11 bases left in between. The CDR3 nucleotides are TGCAGTACGAAAAGGGGCTACGAGCAGTACTTC. This gives the protein CSTKRGYEQYF.

This clone was detected a few times. The chain links TRBV6-1 to TRBJ2-1; 8 positions agree with TRBD2. The CDR3 runs 15 residues. The germline CDR1 and CDR2 sequences are MNHNS and SASEGT. V was pared by 6 bases and J by 7 bases, with 11 bases of the junction left unmatched. CDR3 in DNA: TGTGCCAGCAGCCTACCGGGACTAGAGGGTAATGAGCAGTTCTTC. Its translation is CASSLPGLEGNEQFF.

This clone appeared a few times. In DNA form, the CDR3 reads TGTGCCAGCAGTTTATGGGGGATTGGGGACAGCTTGAACACTGAAGCTTTCTTT. Amino acids: CASSLWGIGDSLNTEAFF. The chain joins TRBV28 to TRBJ1-1; 7 bases are shared with TRBD1. The CDR3 is 18 amino acids. Germline CDR1 is MDHEN and CDR2 is SYDVKM. Unmatched junction bases numbered 10, after V lost 0 bases and J lost 0 bases.

The chain links TRBV2 to TRBJ2-7; D not resolved. Trimming shortened V by 6 bases and J by 4 bases, and 13 bases separated the two germline ends. Germline V gene sequence: CDR1 SNHLY, CDR2 FYNNEI. The CDR3 consists of 13 residues. CDR3 nucleotides: TGTGCCAGCAGGGAACAGCGAGTGTACGAGCAGTACTTC. Its translation is CASREQRVYEQYF.

The chain has TRBV6-6 and TRBJ2-6, with 9 bases aligning to TRBD1. V lost 6 bases, J lost 0 bases, and 9 bases stayed unmatched. The CDR3 is made up of 18 amino acids. Looked up from germline, CDR1 is MNHNY and CDR2 is SVGAGI (reference sequence). DNA for the CDR3: TGTGCCAGCAGCTTAGGACAGGGGACGCTCTCTGGGGCCAACGTCCTGACTTTC. Amino acids: CASSLGQGTLSGANVLTF.

This clone has a single count. The V call is TRBV11-2, the J call TRBJ2-1; TRBD2 matches 8 bases. This CDR3 spans 15 amino acids. V dropped 10 bases and J dropped 8; count of bases not matched to a gene: 16. Germline values: CDR1 SGHAT, CDR2 FQNNGV. Written as DNA, the CDR3 is TGTGCCACCTCTTTTTTCGGGAGGGCCCTCGATGAGCAGTTCTTC. Residues: CATSFFGRALDEQFF.